What follows is one TCR beta chain and its context. The record originates from a study of cytomegalovirus exposure and HLA in healthy donors. CDR1 is MNHEY, CDR2 SVGAGI, per germline. CDR3 size: 13 residues. J was trimmed by 13 bases and V by 3 bases; bases with no gene match: 3. The PCR was carried out with 60 Vbeta primers and 13 Jbeta primers. Method: immunoSEQ multiplex PCR; TCRdb's copy keeps in-frame clones and lacks some. The sample carries some 160,000 clones, approximately 88% recorded once. The source material was PBMCs. This TCR came from a woman under 30 in good health and CMV-seronegative. The J gene is TRBJ1-4, the V gene TRBV6-5; 12 bases line up with TRBD1. The chain's CDR3 is CASSYWDRGRLFF. CDR3 DNA sequence: TGTGCCAGCAGTTATTGGGACAGGGGGCGACTGTTTTTT.